This is a list of T cell receptor beta chains from one sample in a study of blood T cell repertoires in COVID-19. The table came from immunoSEQ multiplex PCR; TCRdb's copy has only in-frame clones and leaves some out. The sample has about 63,000 clones; 80% to 90% are singletons. The sample consisted of peripheral blood. These TCRs come from a human donor in a cohort sampled during active COVID-19. The CDR3 runs from the conserved cysteine through the conserved F or W.

j_call v_call cdr3_aa
TRBJ1-4 TRBV5-6 CASSSGGRGEKLFF
TRBJ2-1 TRBV2 CASRLGLASYNEQFF
TRBJ1-5 TRBV5-6 CASSLKGAGQPQHF
TRBJ2-7 TRBV28 CASRTSTHEQYF
TRBJ2-5 TRBV7-9 CASSLGGGETQYF
TRBJ2-7 TRBV6-5 CASIRGGTGSYEQYF
TRBJ2-5 TRBV2 CATSGGVGETQYF
TRBJ2-7 TRBV10-1 CASSDSASGRTYEQYF
TRBJ2-7 TRBV7-8 CASSNGLAGQGEQYF
TRBJ1-5 TRBV6-5 CASSPDRVSNQPQHF
TRBJ2-3 TRBV5-1 CASSLGGGPDTQYF
TRBJ2-7 TRBV29-1 CSVESRQGYEQYF
TRBJ2-3 TRBV2 CASGPTSATSTDTQYF